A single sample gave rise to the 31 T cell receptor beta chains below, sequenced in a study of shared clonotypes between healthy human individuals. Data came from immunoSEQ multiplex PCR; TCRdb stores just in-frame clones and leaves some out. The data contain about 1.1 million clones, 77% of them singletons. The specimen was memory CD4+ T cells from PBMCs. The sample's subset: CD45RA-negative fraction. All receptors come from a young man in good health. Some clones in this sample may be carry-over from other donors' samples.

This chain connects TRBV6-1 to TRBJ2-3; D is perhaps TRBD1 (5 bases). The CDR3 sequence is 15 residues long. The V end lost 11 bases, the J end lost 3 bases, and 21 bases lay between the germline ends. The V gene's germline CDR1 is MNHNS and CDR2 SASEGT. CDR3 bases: TGTGCCGGAAATGGGGCAACCGGTCGGACAGATACGCAGTATTTT. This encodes CAGNGATGRTDTQYF.

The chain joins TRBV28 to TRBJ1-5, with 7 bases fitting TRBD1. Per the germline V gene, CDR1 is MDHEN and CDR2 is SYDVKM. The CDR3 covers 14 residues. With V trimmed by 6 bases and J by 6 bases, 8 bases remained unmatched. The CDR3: CASRPQGSGQPQHF. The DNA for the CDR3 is TGTGCCAGCAGACCACAGGGGAGCGGTCAGCCCCAGCATTTT.

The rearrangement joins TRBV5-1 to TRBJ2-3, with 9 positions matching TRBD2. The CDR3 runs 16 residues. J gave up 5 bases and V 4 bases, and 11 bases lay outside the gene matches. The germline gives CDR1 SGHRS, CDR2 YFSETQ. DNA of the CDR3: TGCGCCAGCAGCCAGGGGCATAGCGGGAGTCGAGATACGCAGTATTTT. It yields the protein CASSQGHSGSRDTQYF.

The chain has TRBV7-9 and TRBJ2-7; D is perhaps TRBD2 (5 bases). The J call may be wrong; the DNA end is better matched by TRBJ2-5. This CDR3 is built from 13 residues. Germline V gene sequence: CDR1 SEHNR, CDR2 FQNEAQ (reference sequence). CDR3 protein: CASSSRDRETQYF. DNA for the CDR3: TGTGCCAGCAGCTCCCGGGATCGGGAGACCCAGTACTTC.

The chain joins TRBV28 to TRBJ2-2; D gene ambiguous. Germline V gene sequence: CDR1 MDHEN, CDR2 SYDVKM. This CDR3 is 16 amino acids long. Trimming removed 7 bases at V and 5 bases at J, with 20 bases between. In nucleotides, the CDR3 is TGTGCCAGCATCTCTATGGGTTTTGTTGGAACCGGGGAGCTGTTTTTT. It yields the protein CASISMGFVGTGELFF.

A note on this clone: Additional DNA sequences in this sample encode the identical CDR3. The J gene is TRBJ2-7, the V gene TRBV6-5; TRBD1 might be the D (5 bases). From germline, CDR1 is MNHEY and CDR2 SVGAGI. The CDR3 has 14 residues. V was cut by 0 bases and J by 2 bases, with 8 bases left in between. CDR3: CASSYSRGTYEQYF. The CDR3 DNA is TGTGCCAGCAGTTACTCTAGGGGCACCTACGAGCAGTACTTC.

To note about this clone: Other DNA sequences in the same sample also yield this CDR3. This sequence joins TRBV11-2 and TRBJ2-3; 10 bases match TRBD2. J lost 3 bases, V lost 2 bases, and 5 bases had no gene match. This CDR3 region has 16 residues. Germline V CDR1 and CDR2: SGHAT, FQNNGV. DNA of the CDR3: TGTGCCAGCAGCTTAATACCTAGCGGGAGTACAGATACGCAGTATTTT. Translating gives CASSLIPSGSTDTQYF.

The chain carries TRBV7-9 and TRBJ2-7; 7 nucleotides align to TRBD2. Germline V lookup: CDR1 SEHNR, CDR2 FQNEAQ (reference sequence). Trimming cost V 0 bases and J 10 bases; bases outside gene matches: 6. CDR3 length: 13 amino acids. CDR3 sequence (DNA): TGTGCCAGCAGCTTAGCTGTGGCTAGCGGTCAGTACTTC. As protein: CASSLAVASGQYF.

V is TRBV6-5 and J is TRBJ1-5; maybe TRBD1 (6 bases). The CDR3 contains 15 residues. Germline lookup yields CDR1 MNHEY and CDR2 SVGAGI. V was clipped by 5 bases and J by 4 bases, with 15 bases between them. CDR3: CASSTSGAGNQPQHF. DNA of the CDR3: TGTGCCAGCAGTACCTCGGGGGCCGGGAATCAGCCCCAGCATTTT.

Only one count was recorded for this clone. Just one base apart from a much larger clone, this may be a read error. For the CDR3, the DNA is TGTGCCAGCAGTGAAACCCTACAGGGGTACGAGCAGTACTTC. It codes for CASSETLQGYEQYF. The chain employs TRBV2 and TRBJ2-7; 7 nucleotides line up with TRBD1. The length of the CDR3 is 14 residues. The junction had 5 bases not matched to a gene; V was cut back by 2 bases and J by 4 bases. CDR1 SNHLY and CDR2 FYNNEI come from the germline V gene.

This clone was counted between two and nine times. The CDR3 DNA is TGTGCCAGCAGCGTTTCGGTCCCTGGGCAGTTCTTC. Translating it yields CASSVSVPGQFF. This rearrangement joins TRBV7-2 to TRBJ2-1; D gene ambiguous. The CDR3 has 12 residues. Trimming removed 5 bases from V and 12 bases from J, with 14 bases in between. Germline loops: CDR1 SGHTA, CDR2 FQGNSA.

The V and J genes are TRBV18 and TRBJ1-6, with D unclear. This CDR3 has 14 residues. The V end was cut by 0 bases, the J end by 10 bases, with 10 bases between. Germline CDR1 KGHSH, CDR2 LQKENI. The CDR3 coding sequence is TGTGCCAGCTCACCACCTTTGGCGGGCTCACCCCTCCACTTT. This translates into CASSPPLAGSPLHF.

The CDR3 region has the DNA TGCGCCAGCAGCCCCTCCCCCAACACCGGGGAGCTGTTTTTT. This codes for CASSPSPNTGELFF. The chain links TRBV5-1 to TRBJ2-2; no definite D call. CDR3 size: 14 residues. Germline V gene sequence: CDR1 SGHRS, CDR2 YFSETQ. V lost 4 bases to trimming and J lost 2 bases, with 9 bases between them. The whole variable domain, remainder taken from reference TRBV5-1 and TRBJ2-2, is KAGVTQTPRYLIKTRGQQVTLSCSPISGHRSVSWYQQTPGQGLQFLFEYFSETQRNKGNFPGRFSGRQFSNSRSEMNVSTLELGDSALYLCASSPSPNTGELFFGEGSRLTVL.

CDR3 nucleotide sequence: TGCAGCGTGGGGTCGGGGGACAACTATGGCTACACCTTC. As protein: CSVGSGDNYGYTF. The J gene is TRBJ1-2, the V gene TRBV29-1; D possibly corresponds to TRBD1 (5 bases). Trimming cost V 6 bases and J 2 bases, with 13 bases left between them. Germline V lookup: CDR1 SQVTM, CDR2 ANQGSEA. CDR3 length: 13 residues.

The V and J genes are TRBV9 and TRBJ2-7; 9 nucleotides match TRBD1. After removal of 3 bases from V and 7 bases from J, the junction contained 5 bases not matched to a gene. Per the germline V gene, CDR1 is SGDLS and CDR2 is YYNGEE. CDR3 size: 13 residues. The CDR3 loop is CASSDGTGYEQYF. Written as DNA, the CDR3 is TGTGCCAGCAGCGACGGGACAGGGTATGAGCAGTACTTC.

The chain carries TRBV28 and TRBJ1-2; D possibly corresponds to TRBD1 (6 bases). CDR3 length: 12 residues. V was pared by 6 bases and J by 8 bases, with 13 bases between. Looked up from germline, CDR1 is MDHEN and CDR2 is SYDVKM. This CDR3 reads CASSPGGTGYTF. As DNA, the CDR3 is TGTGCCAGCAGCCCCGGGGGCACCGGCTACACCTTC.

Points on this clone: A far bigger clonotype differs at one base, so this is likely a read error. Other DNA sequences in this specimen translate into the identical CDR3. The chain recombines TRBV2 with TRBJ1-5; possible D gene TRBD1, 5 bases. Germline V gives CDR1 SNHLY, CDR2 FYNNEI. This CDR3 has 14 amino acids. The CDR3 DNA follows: TGTGCCAGCAGTGAAGGACAGAATTATCAACCCCAGCATTTT. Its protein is CASSEGQNYQPQHF.

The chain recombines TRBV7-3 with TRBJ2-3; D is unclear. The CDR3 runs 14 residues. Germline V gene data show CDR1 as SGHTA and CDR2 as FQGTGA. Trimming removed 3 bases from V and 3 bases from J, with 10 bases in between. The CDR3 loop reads CASSFGDETDTQYF. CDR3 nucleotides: TGTGCCAGCAGCTTCGGAGACGAGACAGATACGCAGTATTTT. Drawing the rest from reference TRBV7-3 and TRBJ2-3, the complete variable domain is GAGVSQTPSNKVTEKGKYVELRCDPISGHTALYWYRQSLGQGPEFLIYFQGTGAADDSGLPNDRFFAVRPEGSVSTLKIQRTERGDSAVYLCASSFGDETDTQYFGPGTRLTVL.

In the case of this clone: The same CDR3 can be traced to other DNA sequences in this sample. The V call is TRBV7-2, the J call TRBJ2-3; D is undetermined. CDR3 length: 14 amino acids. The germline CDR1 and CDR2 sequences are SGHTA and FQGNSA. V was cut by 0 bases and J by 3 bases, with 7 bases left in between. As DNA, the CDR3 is TGTGCCAGCAGCTTAGCGGGTCAGACAGATACGCAGTATTTT. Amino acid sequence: CASSLAGQTDTQYF.

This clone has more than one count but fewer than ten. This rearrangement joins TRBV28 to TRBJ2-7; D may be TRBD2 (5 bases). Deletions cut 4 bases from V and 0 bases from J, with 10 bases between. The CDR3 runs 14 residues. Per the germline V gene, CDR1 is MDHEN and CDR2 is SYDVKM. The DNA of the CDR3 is TGTGCCAGCAGTTCTCCGGGGTACTCCTACGAGCAGTACTTC. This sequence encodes CASSSPGYSYEQYF. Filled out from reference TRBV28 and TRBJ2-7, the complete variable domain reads DVKVTQSSRYLVKRTGEKVFLECVQDMDHENMFWYRQDPGLGLRLIYFSYDVKMKEKGDIPEGYSVSREKKERFSLILESASTNQTSMYLCASSSPGYSYEQYFGPGTRLTVT.

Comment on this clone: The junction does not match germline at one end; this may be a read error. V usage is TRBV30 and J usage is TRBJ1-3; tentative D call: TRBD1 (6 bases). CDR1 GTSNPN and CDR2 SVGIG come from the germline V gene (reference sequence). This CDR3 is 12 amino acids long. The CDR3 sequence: CAWTLDGGAGQF. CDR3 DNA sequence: TGTGCCTGGACCCTCGACGGGGGCGCGGGCCAGTTT.

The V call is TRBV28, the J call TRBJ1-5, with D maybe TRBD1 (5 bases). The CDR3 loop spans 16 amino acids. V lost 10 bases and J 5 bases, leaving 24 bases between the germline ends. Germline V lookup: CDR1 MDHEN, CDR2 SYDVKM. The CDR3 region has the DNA TGTGCCACCGCAGCTACCCCGTACAGGTCGGATCAGCCCCAGCATTTT. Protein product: CATAATPYRSDQPQHF.

Here the CDR3 reads CASSRQEADTQYF. The DNA of the CDR3 is TGCGCCAGCTCCCGGCAGGAGGCAGATACGCAGTATTTT. The rearrangement uses TRBV5-1 and TRBJ2-3, with D perhaps TRBD2 (5 bases). The CDR3 is made up of 13 amino acids. V was shortened by 7 bases and J by 4 bases, with 13 bases between the two germline ends. From germline, CDR1 is SGHRS and CDR2 YFSETQ.

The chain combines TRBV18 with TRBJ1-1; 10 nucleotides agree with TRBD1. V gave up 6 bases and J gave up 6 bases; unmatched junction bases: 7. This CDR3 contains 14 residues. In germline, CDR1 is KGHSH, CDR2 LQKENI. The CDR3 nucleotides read TGTGCCAGCTCTTCCCGACAGGGGGCTTCTGAAGCTTTCTTT. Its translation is CASSSRQGASEAFF. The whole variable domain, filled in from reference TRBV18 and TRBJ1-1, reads NAGVMQNPRHLVRRRGQEARLRCSPMKGHSHVYWYRQLPEEGLKFMVYLQKENIIDESGMPKERFSAEFPKEGPSILRIQQVVRGDSAAYFCASSSRQGASEAFFGQGTRLTVV.

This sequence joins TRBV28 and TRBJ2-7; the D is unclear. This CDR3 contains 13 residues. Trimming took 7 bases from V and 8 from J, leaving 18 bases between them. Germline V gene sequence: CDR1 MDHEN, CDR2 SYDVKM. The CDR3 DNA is TGTGCCAGCATCCCTAGTTCCCCGACGCAGCAGTACTTC. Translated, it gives CASIPSSPTQQYF.

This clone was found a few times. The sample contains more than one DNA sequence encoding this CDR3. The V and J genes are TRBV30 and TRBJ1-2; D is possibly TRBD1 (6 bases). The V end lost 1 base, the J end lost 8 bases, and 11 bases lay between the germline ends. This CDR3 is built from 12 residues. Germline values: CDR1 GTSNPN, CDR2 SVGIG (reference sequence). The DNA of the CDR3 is TGTGCCTGGAGTGGAGGGGGTGGAGGCTACACCTTC. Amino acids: CAWSGGGGGYTF.

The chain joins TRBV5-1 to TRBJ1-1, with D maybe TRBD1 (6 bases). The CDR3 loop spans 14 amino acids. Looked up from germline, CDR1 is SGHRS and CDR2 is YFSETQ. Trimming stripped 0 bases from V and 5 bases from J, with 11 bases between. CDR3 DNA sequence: TGCGCCAGCAGCTTGGGGGCAGGGGTGACTGAAGCTTTCTTT. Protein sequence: CASSLGAGVTEAFF.

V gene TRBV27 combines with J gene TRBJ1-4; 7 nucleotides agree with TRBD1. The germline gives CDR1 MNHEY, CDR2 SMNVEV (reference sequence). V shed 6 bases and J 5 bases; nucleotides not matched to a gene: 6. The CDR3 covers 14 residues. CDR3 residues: CASSQTGRNEKLFF. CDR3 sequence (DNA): TGTGCCAGCAGCCAGACAGGGAGGAATGAAAAACTGTTTTTT.

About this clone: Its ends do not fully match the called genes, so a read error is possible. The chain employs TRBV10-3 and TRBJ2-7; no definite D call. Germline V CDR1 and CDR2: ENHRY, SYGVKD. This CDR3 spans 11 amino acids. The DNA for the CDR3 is TGTGCCAGCAGTGTGAATTGGGTGGAGTACTTC. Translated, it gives CASSVNWVEYF.

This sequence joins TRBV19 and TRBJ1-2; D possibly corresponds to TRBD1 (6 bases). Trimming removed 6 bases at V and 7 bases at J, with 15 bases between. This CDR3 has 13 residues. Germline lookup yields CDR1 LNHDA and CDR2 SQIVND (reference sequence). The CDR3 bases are TGTGCCAGTAGACTACAGGGTTCAAGTGGCTACACCTTC. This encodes CASRLQGSSGYTF.

CDR3 coding DNA: TGTGCCAGCAGCTTAGACAGCGGAATCTACGAGCAGTACTTC. It yields the protein CASSLDSGIYEQYF. The chain couples TRBV7-8 to TRBJ2-7, with D possibly being TRBD2 (5 bases). Germline V CDR1 and CDR2: SGHVS, FQNEAQ. Trimming left V 1 base short and J 3 bases short, with 10 bases between. CDR3 length: 14 amino acids. The whole variable domain, remainder taken from reference TRBV7-8 and TRBJ2-7, is GAGVSQSPRYKVAKRGQDVALRCDPISGHVSLFWYQQALGQGPEFLTYFQNEAQLDKSGLPSDRFFAERPEGSVSTLKIQRTQQEDSAVYLCASSLDSGIYEQYFGPGTRLTVT.